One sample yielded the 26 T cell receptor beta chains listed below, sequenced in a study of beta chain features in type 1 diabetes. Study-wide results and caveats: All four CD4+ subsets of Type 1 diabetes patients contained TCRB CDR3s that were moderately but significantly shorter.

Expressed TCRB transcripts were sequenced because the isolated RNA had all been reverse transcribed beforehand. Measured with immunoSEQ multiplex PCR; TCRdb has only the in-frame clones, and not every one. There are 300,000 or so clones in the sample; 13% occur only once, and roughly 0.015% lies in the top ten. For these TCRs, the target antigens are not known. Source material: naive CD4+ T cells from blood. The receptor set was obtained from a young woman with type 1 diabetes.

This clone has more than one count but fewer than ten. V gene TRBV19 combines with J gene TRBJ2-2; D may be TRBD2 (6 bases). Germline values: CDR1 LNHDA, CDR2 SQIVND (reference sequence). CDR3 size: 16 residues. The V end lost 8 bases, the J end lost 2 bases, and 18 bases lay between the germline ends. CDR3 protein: CASHGRGTGNTGELFF. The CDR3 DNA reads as TGTGCCAGTCACGGGCGCGGGACGGGCAACACCGGGGAGCTGTTTTTT.

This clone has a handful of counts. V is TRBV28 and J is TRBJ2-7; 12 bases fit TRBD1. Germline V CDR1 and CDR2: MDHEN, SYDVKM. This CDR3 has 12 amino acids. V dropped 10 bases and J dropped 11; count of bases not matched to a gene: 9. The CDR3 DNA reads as TGTGCCACCGCGGGACAGGGGGCCTCGAAGTACTTC. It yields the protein CATAGQGASKYF.

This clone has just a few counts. This chain's CDR3 is CASSLVMGPTTAYEQYF. The DNA of the CDR3 is TGTGCCAGCAGCTTAGTAATGGGGCCAACTACGGCCTACGAGCAGTACTTC. The V call is TRBV11-2, the J call TRBJ2-7; possibly TRBD1 for D (5 bases). CDR1 SGHAT and CDR2 FQNNGV come from the germline V gene. This CDR3 has 17 amino acids. The V end lost 1 base, the J end lost 2 bases, and 18 bases lay between the germline ends. Full variable domain (rest looked up from reference TRBV11-2 and TRBJ2-7): EAGVAQSPRYKIIEKRQSVAFWCNPISGHATLYWYQQILGQGPKLLIQFQNNGVVDDSQLPKDRFSAERLKGVDSTLKIQPAKLEDSAVYLCASSLVMGPTTAYEQYFGPGTRLTVT.

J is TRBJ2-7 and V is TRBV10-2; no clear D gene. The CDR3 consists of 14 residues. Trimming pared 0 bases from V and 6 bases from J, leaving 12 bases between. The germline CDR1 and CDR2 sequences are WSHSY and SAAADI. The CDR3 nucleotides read TGCGCCAGCAGTGAGTCGACGACTGCCTCCGAGCAGTACGTC. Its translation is CASSESTTASEQYV.

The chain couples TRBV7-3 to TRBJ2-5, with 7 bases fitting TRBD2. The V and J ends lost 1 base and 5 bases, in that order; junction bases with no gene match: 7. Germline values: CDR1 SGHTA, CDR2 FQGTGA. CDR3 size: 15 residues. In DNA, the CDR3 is TGTGCCAGCAGCTTAATTGGCGGGAGAGGGGAGACCCAGTACTTC. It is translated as CASSLIGGRGETQYF.

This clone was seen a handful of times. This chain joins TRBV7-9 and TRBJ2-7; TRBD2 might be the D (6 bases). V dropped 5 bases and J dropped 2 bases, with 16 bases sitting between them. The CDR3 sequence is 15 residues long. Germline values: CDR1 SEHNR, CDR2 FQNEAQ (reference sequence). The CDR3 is CASSRTDYPTYEQYF. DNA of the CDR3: TGTGCCAGCAGCAGGACGGACTACCCCACCTACGAGCAGTACTTC.

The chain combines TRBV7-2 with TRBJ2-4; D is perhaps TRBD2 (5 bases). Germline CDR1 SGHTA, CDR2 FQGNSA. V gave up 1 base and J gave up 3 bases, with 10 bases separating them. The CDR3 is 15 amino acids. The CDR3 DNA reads TGTGCCAGCAGCTTAGTTGAGGGCGGCAAAAACATTCAGTACTTC. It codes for CASSLVEGGKNIQYF. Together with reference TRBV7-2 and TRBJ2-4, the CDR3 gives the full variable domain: GAGVSQSPSNKVTEKGKDVELRCDPISGHTALYWYRQSLGQGLEFLIYFQGNSAPDKSGLPSDRFSAERTGGSVSTLTIQRTQQEDSAVYLCASSLVEGGKNIQYFGAGTRLSVL.

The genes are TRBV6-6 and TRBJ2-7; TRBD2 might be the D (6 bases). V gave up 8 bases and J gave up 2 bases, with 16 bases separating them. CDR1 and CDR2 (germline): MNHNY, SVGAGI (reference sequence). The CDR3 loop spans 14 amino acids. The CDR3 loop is CASGNQRAAYEQYV. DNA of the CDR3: TGTGCCAGCGGAAACCAGCGGGCAGCCTACGAGCAGTACGTC.

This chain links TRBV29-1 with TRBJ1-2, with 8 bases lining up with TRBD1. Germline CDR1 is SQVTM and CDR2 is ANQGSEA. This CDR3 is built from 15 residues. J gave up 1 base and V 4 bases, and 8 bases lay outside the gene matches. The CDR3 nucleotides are TGCAGCGTTGCTAACAGGGGGGGGTTTAACTATGGCTACACCTTC. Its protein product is CSVANRGGFNYGYTF.

CDR3 DNA sequence: TGTGCCAGCAGCTTAGGGACTAGCGGTTCCTACGAGCAGTACTTC. Translated, it gives CASSLGTSGSYEQYF. The rearrangement links TRBV5-4 to TRBJ2-7, with 11 bases fitting TRBD2. Germline values: CDR1 SGHNT, CDR2 YYREEE (reference sequence). This CDR3 spans 15 amino acids. Trimming at V came to 2 bases and at J to 1 base, leaving 2 bases not matched to a gene.

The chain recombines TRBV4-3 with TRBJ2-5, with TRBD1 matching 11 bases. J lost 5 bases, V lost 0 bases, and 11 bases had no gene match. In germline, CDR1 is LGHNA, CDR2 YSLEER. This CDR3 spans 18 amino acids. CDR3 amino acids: CASSQDLVPGQGGETQYF. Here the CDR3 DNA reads TGCGCCAGCAGCCAAGATCTTGTGCCGGGACAGGGGGGTGAGACCCAGTACTTC.

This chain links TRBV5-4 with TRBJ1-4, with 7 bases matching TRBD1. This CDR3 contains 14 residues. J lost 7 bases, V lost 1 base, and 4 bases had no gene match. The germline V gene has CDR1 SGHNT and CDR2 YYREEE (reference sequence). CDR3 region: CASSLYRGGEKLFF. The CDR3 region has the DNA TGTGCCAGCAGCTTGTACAGGGGTGGTGAAAAACTGTTTTTT.

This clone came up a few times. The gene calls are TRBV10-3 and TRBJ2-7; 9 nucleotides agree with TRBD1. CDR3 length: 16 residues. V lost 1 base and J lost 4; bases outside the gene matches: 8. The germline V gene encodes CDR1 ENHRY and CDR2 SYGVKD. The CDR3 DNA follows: TGTGCCATCAGTGAGTTAGGGGGACAGGGACCATACGAGCAGTACTTC. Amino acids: CAISELGGQGPYEQYF.

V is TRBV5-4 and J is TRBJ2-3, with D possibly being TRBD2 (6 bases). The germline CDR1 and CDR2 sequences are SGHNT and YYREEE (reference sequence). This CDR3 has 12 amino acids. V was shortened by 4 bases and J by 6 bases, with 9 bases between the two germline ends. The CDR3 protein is CASSPSVDTQYF. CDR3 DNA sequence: TGTGCCAGCAGCCCTAGCGTTGATACGCAGTATTTT.

Here the CDR3 DNA reads TGTGCCAGCAGCTTAAGCGGGAGTATTAATGAGCAGTTCTTC. Its translation: CASSLSGSINEQFF. The chain couples TRBV7-3 to TRBJ2-1, with 7 nucleotides matching TRBD2. V was clipped by 1 base and J by 7 bases; unmatched bases: 4. The germline gives CDR1 SGHTA, CDR2 FQGTGA. There are 14 residues in the CDR3.

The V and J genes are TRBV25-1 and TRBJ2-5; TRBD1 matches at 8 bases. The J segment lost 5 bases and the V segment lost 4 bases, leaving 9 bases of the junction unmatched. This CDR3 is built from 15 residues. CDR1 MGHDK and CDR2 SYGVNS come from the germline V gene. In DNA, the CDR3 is TGTGCCAGCAGTGGCCGGGACAGGACTCGGGAGACCCAGTACTTC. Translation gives CASSGRDRTRETQYF.

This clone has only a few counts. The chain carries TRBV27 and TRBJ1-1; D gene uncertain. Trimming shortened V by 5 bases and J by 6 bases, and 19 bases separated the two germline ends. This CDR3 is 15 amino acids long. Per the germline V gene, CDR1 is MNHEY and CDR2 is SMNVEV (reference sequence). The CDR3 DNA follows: TGTGCCAGCAGTCCAACCCCCCGACTGGGAGCTGAAGCTTTCTTT. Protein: CASSPTPRLGAEAFF.

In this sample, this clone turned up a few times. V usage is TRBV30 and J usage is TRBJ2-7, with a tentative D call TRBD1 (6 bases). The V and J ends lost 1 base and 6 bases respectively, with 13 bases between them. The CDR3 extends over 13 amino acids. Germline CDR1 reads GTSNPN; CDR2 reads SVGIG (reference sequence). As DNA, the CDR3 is TGTGCCTGGAGTGGACAGGCCCTACGCGAGCAGTACTTC. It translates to CAWSGQALREQYF. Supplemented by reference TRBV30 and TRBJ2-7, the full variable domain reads SQTIHQWPATLVQPVGSPLSLECTVEGTSNPNLYWYRQAAGRGLQLLFYSVGIGQISSEVPQNLSASRPQDRQFILSSKKLLLSDSGFYLCAWSGQALREQYFGPGTRLTVT.

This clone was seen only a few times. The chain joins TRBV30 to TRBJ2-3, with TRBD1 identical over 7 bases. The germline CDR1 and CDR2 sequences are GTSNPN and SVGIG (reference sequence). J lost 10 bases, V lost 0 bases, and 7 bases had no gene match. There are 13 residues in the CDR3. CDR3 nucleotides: TGTGCCTGGAGTGTACTGACAACAGGGGCGCAGTATTTT. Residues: CAWSVLTTGAQYF.

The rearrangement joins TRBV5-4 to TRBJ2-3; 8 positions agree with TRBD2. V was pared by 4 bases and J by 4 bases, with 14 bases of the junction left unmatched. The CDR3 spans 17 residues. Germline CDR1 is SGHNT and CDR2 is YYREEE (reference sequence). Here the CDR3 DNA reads TGTGCCAGCAGCCCGGCCCCAGGGACTAGTCCCTCAGATACGCAGTATTTT. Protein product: CASSPAPGTSPSDTQYF.

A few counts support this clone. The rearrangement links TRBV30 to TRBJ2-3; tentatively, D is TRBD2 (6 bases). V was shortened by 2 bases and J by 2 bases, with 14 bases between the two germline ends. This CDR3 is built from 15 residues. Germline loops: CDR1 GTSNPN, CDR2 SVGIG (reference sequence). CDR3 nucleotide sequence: TGTGCCTGGAGTCGCGGGCGCGGGACCACAGATACGCAGTATTTT. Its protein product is CAWSRGRGTTDTQYF.

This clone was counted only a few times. CDR3 protein: CASSFAGYEQYF. The CDR3 coding sequence is TGCGCCAGCAGCTTCGCGGGTTACGAGCAGTACTTC. The J gene is TRBJ2-7, the V gene TRBV5-1; TRBD2 is a possible D gene (5 bases). Per germline, CDR1 SGHRS and CDR2 YFSETQ. V gave up 2 bases and J gave up 4 bases, with 7 bases separating them. This CDR3 is 12 amino acids long.

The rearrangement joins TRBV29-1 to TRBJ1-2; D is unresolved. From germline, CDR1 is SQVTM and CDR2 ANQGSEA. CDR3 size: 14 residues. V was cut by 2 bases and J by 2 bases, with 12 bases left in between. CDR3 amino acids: CSVELGGSNYGYTF. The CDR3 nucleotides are TGCAGCGTTGAATTGGGAGGTTCCAACTATGGCTACACCTTC. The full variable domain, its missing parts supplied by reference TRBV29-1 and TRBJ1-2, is SAVISQKPSRDICQRGTSLTIQCQVDSQVTMMFWYRQQPGQSLTLIATANQGSEATYESGFVIDKFPISRPNLTFSTLTVSNMSPEDSSIYLCSVELGGSNYGYTFGSGTRLTVV.

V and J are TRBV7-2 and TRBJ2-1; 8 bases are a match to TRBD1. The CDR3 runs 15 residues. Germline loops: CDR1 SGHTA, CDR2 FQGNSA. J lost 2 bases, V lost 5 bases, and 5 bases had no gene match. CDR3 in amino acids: CASSQGQVTYNEQFF. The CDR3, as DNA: TGTGCCAGCAGCCAGGGACAGGTAACCTACAATGAGCAGTTCTTC.

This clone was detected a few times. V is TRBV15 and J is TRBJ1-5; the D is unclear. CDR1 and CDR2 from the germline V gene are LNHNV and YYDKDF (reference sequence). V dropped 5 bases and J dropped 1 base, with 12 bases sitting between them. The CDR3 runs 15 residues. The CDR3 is CATSHPGGSNQPQHF. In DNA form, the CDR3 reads TGTGCCACCAGCCACCCAGGAGGCAGCAATCAGCCCCAGCATTTT.

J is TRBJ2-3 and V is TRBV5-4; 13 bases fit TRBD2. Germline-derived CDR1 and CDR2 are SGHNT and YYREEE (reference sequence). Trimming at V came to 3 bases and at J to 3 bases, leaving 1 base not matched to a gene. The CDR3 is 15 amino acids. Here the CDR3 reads CASSWTSGRTDTQYF. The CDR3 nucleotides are TGTGCCAGCAGCTGGACTAGCGGGAGAACAGATACGCAGTATTTT.